One and the same sample provided the 2 T cell receptor beta chains below, sequenced in a study of beta chain features in type 1 diabetes. The study's findings and limits: TCRB CDR3s from Type 1 diabetes patients were moderately but significantly shorter in all four CD4+ subsets.

The antigens of these receptors remain unknown. The investigators reverse transcribed all of the isolated RNA, so they sequenced expressed TCRB transcripts. The repertoire was sequenced with immunoSEQ multiplex PCR; TCRdb's copy has only in-frame clones and lacks some. Of around 160,000 clones detected, around 8% appear once; the ten largest clones hold approximately 0.54%. Sequencing input: central memory CD4+ T cells from blood. These receptors originate from a woman under 30 with type 1 diabetes.

The chain uses TRBV2 and TRBJ1-1, with D unresolved. V lost 5 bases and J 5 bases, leaving 6 bases between the germline ends. The CDR3 loop spans 11 amino acids. Per the germline V gene, CDR1 is SNHLY and CDR2 is FYNNEI. CDR3 residues: CASSPETEAFF. The CDR3 DNA reads TGTGCCAGCAGTCCAGAAACTGAAGCTTTCTTT.

The rearrangement joins TRBV11-2 to TRBJ2-1, with 8 bases fitting TRBD2. CDR1 is SGHAT, CDR2 FQNNGV, per germline. V lost 0 bases to trimming and J lost 6 bases; unmatched junction nucleotides: 7. There are 16 residues in the CDR3. CDR3 residues: CASSLEYGGAGNEQFF. Written as DNA, the CDR3 is TGTGCCAGCAGCTTAGAATACGGGGGGGCGGGCAATGAGCAGTTCTTC.